The 2 T cell receptor beta chains listed next were all sequenced from one sample in a study of T cells in Graves' hyperthyroidism and ophthalmopathy. Amplified TCR beta CDR3 regions came from RNA transcripts. The HTBI primer set drove a first-round RT-PCR of the TCR CDR3. One entry per CDR3 protein results from TCRdb running MiXCR on the multiplex PCR reads. The sample has roughly 700,000 distinct CDR3 sequences, around 13% seen once; the top ten hold about a tenth. Sample: blood. The receptors come from a young woman with Graves' hyperthyroidism.

This chain uses TRBV3-1 with TRBJ1-2; D is perhaps TRBD1 (6 bases). The CDR3 extends over 13 amino acids. V lost 5 bases and J 8 bases, leaving 15 bases between the germline ends. Germline CDR1 reads LGHDT; CDR2 reads YNNKEL (reference sequence). The CDR3: CASSAGGAGGYTF. CDR3 coding DNA: TGTGCCAGCAGCGCCGGGGGGGCGGGCGGCTACACCTTC.

This clonotype was counted at least ten times. This chain joins TRBV9 and TRBJ1-1; no firm D call. V lost 2 bases and J lost 1, with 6 bases in between. CDR3 size: 13 residues. Germline CDR1 SGDLS, CDR2 YYNGEE. CDR3 in amino acids: CASSVYKNTEAFF. CDR3 sequence (DNA): TGTGCCAGCAGCGTTTATAAGAACACTGAAGCTTTCTTT.